Described below is a single TCR beta chain sequence and its context. Antigen unknown. Germline V gives CDR1 SEHNR, CDR2 FQNEAQ (reference sequence). Trimming cost V 4 bases and J 9 bases; bases outside gene matches: 5. The CDR3 spans 12 residues. This table comes from immunoSEQ multiplex PCR, and its TCRdb copy is limited to in-frame clones, with some not included. The sample lists 65,000 to 70,000 clones; around 80% were seen once. The source of the sample is a study of T cell responses to AZD1222 COVID-19 vaccine. Study-wide findings and caveats: Most donors were white British and more were female, and clonal diversity was possibly underestimated.

The sequencing here drew on peripheral blood, taken on day 0 of AZD1222 vaccination. The TCR was taken from an adult in good health. V and J are TRBV7-9 and TRBJ1-1, with TRBD1 matching 7 bases. CDR3 sequence reads: CASSSSTGKAFF. The DNA for the CDR3 is TGTGCCAGCAGCTCTTCGACAGGGAAAGCTTTCTTT.